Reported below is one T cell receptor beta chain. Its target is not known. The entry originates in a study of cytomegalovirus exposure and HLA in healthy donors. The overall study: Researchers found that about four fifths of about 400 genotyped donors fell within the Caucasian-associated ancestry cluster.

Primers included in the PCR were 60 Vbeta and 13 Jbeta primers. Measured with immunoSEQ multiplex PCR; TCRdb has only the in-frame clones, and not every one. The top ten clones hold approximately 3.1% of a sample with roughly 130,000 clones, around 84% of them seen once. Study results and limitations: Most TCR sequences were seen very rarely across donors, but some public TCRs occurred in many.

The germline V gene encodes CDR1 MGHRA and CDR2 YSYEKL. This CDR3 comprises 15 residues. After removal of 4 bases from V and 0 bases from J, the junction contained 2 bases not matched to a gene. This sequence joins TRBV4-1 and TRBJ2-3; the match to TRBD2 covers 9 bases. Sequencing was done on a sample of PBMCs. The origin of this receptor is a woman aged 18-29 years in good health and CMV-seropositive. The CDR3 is CASSRLAASTDTQYF. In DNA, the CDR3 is TGCGCCAGCAGCCGACTAGCGGCCAGCACAGATACGCAGTATTTT.